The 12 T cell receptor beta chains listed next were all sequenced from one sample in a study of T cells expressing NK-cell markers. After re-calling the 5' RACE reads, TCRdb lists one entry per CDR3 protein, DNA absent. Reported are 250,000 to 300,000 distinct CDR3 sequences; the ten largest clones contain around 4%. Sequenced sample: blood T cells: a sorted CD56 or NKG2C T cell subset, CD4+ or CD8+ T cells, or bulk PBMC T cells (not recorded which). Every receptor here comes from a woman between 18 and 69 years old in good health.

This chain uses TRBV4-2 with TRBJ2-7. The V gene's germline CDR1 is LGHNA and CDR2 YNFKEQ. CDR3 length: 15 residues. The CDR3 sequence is CASSQVVGFSYEQYF.

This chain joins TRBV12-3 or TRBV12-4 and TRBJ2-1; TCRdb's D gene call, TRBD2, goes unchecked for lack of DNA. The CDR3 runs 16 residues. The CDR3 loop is CASSLGGLSSYNEQFF.

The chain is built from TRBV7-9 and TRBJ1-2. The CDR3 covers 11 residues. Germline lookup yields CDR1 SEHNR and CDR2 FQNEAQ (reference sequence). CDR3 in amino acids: CASSFGYGYTF.

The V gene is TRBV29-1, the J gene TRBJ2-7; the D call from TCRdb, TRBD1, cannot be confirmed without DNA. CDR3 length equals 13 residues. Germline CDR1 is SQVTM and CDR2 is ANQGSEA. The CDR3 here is CSVERGYAHEQYF.

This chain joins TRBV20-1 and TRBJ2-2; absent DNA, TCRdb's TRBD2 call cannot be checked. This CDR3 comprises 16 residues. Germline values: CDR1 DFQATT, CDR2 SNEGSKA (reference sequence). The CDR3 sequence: CSASRTSGGETGELFF.

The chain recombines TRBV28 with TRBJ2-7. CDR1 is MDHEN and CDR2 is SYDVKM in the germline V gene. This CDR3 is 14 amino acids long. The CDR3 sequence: CASSLHGPYYEQYF.

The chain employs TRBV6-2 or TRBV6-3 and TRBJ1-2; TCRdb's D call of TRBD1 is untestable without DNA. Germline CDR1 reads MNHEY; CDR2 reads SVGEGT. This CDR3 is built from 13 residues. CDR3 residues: CASSSPPEAGYTF.

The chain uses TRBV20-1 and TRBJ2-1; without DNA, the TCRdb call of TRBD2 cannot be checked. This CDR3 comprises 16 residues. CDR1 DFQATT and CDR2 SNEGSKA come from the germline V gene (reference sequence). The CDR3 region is CSAPPSGRRTYNEQFF.

The CDR3 loop is CASTRNHRAETQYF. The chain has TRBV5-1 and TRBJ2-5; TCRdb selects TRBD1, and the lack of DNA leaves this call unchecked. The CDR3 has 14 residues. Germline V lookup: CDR1 SGHRS, CDR2 YFSETQ. The full variable domain, in which reference TRBV5-1 and TRBJ2-5 provide the parts outside the CDR3, is KAGVTQTPRYLIKTRGQQVTLSCSPISGHRSVSWYQQTPGQGLQFLFEYFSETQRNKGNFPGRFSGRQFSNSRSEMNVSTLELGDSALYLCASTRNHRAETQYFGPGTRLLVL.

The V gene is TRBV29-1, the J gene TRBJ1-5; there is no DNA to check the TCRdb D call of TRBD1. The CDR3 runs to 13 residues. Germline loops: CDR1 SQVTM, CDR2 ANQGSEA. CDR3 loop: CSVRGGRNQPQHF.

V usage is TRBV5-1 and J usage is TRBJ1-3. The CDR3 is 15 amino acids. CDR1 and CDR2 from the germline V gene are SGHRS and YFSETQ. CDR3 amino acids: CASSPETDAGNTIYF.

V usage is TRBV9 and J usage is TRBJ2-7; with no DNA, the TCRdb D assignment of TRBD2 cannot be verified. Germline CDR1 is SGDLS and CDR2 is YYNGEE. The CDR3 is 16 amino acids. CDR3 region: CASSPPKAGVTYEQYF.